This T cell receptor beta chain was captured by sequencing in a study of T cells in Graves' hyperthyroidism and ophthalmopathy. TCR beta CDR3 region amplification was performed from RNA transcripts. The primer set for the first-round RT-PCR of the TCR CDR3 was HTBI. TCRdb reanalysed the multiplex PCR reads using MiXCR and keeps one entry per CDR3 protein. The table shows some 740,000 distinct CDR3 sequences, with approximately 14% occurring only once. Broader study findings: The majority of expanded thyroid clonotypes above 0.001 also appeared in blood.

Investigators excluded patients with uncontrolled infection, other autoimmune disease, pregnancy or lactation. This clonotype has a count of ten or more. The target antigen is unknown. The receptor was isolated from a woman under 30 with Graves' hyperthyroidism. Sequencing was carried out using blood.

Here the CDR3 reads CASSQDGPISYEQYF. The CDR3 DNA reads TGTGCCAGCAGCCAAGATGGTCCGATCTCCTACGAGCAGTACTTC. The chain uses TRBV3-1 and TRBJ2-7; D unclear. V was shortened by 0 bases and J by 0 bases, with 9 bases between the two germline ends. The CDR3 totals 15 residues. CDR1 is LGHDT, CDR2 YNNKEL, per germline (reference sequence).